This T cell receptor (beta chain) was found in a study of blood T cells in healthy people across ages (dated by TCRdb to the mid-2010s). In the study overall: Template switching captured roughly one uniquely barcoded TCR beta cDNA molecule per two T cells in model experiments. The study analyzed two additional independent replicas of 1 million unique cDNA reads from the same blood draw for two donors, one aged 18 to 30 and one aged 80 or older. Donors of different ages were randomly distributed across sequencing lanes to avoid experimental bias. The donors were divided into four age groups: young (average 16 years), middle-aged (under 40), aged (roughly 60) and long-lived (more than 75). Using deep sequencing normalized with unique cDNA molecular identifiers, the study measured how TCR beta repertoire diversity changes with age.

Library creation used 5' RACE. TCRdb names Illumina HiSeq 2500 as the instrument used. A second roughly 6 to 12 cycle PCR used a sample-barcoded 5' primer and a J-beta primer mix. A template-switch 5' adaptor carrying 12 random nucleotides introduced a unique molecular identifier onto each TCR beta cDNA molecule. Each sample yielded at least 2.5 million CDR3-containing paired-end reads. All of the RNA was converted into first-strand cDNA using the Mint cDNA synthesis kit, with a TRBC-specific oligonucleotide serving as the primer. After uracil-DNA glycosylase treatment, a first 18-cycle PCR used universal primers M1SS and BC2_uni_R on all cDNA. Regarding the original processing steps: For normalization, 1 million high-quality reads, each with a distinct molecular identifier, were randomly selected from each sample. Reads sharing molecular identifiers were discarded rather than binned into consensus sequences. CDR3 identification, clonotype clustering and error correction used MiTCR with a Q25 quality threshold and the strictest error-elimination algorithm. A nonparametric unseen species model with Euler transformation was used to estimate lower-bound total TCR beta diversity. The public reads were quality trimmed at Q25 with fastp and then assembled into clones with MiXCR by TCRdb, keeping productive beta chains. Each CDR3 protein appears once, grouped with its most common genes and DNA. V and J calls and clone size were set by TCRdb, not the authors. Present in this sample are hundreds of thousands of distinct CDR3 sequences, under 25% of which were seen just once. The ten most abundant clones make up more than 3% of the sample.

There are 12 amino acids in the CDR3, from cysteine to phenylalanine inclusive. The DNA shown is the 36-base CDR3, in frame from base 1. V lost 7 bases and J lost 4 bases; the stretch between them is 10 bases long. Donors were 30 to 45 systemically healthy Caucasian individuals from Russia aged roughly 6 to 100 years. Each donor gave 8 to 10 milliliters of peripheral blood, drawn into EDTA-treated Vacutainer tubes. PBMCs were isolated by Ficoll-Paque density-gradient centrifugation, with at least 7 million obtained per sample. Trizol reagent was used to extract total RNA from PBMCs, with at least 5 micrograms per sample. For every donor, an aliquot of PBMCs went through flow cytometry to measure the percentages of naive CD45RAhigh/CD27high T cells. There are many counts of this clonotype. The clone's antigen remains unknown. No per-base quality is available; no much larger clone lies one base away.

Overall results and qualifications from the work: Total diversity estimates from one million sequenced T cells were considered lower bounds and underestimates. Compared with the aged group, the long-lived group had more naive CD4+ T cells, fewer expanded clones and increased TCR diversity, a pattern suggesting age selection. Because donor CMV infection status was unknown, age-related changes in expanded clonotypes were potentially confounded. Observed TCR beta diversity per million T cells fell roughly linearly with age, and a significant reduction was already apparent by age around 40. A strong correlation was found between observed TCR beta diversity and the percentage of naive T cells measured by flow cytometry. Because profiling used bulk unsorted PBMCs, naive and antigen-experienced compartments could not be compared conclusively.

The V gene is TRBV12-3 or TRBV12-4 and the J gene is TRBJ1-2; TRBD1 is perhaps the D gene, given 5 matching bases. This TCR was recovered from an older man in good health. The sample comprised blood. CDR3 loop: CASKDNRYGYTF. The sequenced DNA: TGTGCCAGCAAGGACAATCGCTATGGCTACACCTTC.